This T cell receptor beta chain emerged from a study of CD8+ T cells in alopecia areata. Study details: Administration of oral tofacitinib to treated patients was at 5 to 10 mg twice daily.

The authors extracted RNA and reverse transcribed it into cDNA as the sequencing template. Here immunoSEQ multiplex PCR was the method, and the copy in TCRdb shows in-frame clones only, minus some. The sample gives over 100,000 clones, about half of which show up once; roughly 0.5% is in the top ten. The treatment here: oral pan-JAK inhibitor, 5-10 mg twice daily. The CDR3 extends over 15 amino acids. Trimming cost V 5 bases and J 5 bases; bases outside gene matches: 7. CDR1 is KGHSH, CDR2 LQKENI, per germline. Source: CD4+ T cells sorted from blood, taken at week 4, from a patient treated with tofacitinib. The chain links TRBV18 to TRBJ1-5; 9 bases map to TRBD1. The sequence was collected from a human donor with alopecia areata. The DNA for the CDR3 is TGTGCCAGCTCAACCACAGGGGGCATTGATCAGCCCCAGCATTTT. Protein: CASSTTGGIDQPQHF. The complete variable domain, with remaining parts taken from reference TRBV18 and TRBJ1-5, reads NAGVMQNPRHLVRRRGQEARLRCSPMKGHSHVYWYRQLPEEGLKFMVYLQKENIIDESGMPKERFSAEFPKEGPSILRIQQVVRGDSAAYFCASSTTGGIDQPQHFGDGTRLSIL.